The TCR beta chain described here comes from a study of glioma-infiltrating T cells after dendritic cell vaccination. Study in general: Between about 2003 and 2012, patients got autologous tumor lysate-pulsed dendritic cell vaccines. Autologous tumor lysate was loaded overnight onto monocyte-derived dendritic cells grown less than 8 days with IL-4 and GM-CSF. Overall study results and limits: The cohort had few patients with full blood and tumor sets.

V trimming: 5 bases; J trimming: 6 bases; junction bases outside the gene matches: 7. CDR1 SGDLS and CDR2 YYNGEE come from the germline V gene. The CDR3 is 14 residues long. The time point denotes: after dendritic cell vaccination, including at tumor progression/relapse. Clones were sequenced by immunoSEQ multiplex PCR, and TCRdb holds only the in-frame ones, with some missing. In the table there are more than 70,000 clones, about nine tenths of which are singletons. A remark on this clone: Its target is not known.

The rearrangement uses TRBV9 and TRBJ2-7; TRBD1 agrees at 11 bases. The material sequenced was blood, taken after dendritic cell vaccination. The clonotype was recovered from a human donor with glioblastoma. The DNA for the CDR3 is TGTGCCAGCAGTCCGGGACAGGGGGAACCCGAGCAGTACTTC. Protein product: CASSPGQGEPEQYF.